This entry lists 21 T cell receptor beta chains sequenced from one sample in a study of T cell responses to AZD1222 COVID-19 vaccine. The repertoire was sequenced with immunoSEQ multiplex PCR; TCRdb's copy has only in-frame clones and lacks some. The sample records more than 95,000 clones, roughly 89% being singletons. Specimen: peripheral blood, collected on day 0 of MenACWY control vaccination. Every receptor here comes from an adult in good health.

The chain has TRBV9 and TRBJ2-7, with 7 bases aligning to TRBD2. The CDR3 runs 15 residues. With 0 bases clipped from V and 7 bases from J, the junction kept 10 bases outside the gene matches. The germline CDR1 and CDR2 sequences are SGDLS and YYNGEE. The chain's CDR3 is CASSVADGRTWEQYF. The CDR3 nucleotides are TGTGCCAGCAGCGTAGCTGACGGGAGGACGTGGGAGCAGTACTTC. Complete variable domain (other parts from reference TRBV9 and TRBJ2-7): DSGVTQTPKHLITATGQRVTLRCSPRSGDLSVYWYQQSLDQGLQFLIQYYNGEERAKGNILERFSAQQFPDLHSELNLSSLELGDSALYFCASSVADGRTWEQYFGPGTRLTVT.

A single count supports this clone. The chain recombines TRBV7-9 with TRBJ2-5; 7 nucleotides match TRBD2. Germline V gene lookup returns CDR1 SEHNR and CDR2 FQNEAQ (reference sequence). The CDR3 extends over 16 amino acids. V dropped 0 bases and J dropped 5; count of bases not matched to a gene: 9. CDR3 DNA sequence: TGTGCCAGCAGCTTAGCGGGAGGGCCAATGGGGGAGACCCAGTACTTC. Translating gives CASSLAGGPMGETQYF.

The table lists this clone with a count of one. V usage is TRBV30 and J usage is TRBJ2-7; D perhaps matches TRBD1 (6 bases). The CDR3 is 13 amino acids. Trimming shortened V by 3 bases and J by 6 bases, and 15 bases separated the two germline ends. The germline CDR1 and CDR2 sequences are GTSNPN and SVGIG (reference sequence). The CDR3 loop reads CAWSPTGPGEQYF. CDR3 DNA: TGTGCCTGGAGCCCCACAGGGCCGGGCGAGCAGTACTTC. The full variable domain, its missing parts supplied by reference TRBV30 and TRBJ2-7, is SQTIHQWPATLVQPVGSPLSLECTVEGTSNPNLYWYRQAAGRGLQLLFYSVGIGQISSEVPQNLSASRPQDRQFILSSKKLLLSDSGFYLCAWSPTGPGEQYFGPGTRLTVT.

The chain is built from TRBV9 and TRBJ2-4; D unresolved. The CDR3 loop spans 18 amino acids. Germline V CDR1 and CDR2: SGDLS, YYNGEE. V was shortened by 4 bases and J by 0 bases, with 20 bases between the two germline ends. The CDR3 spells CASSSRRSGPLAKNIQYF. CDR3 in DNA: TGTGCCAGCAGCTCCCGTAGGTCCGGGCCATTAGCCAAAAACATTCAGTACTTC.

The rearrangement joins TRBV6-5 to TRBJ2-1, with 7 bases aligning to TRBD1. This CDR3 region has 12 residues. J lost 9 bases, V lost 5 bases, and 4 bases had no gene match. CDR1 and CDR2 (germline): MNHEY, SVGAGI. The CDR3 nucleotides are TGTGCCAGCAGTCCCTCAGGGGGTGAGCAGTTCTTC. Translating it yields CASSPSGGEQFF.

This chain joins TRBV5-1 and TRBJ2-2, with 7 bases matching TRBD2. This CDR3 is 16 amino acids long. Looked up from germline, CDR1 is SGHRS and CDR2 is YFSETQ. Germline trimming cut 4 bases from V and 6 bases from J; bases unmatched to any gene: 12. CDR3 DNA: TGCGCCAGCAGCGCACAAACTAGCGTAGGGGCCGGGGAGCTGTTTTTT. This encodes CASSAQTSVGAGELFF.

V and J are TRBV27 and TRBJ2-7; D may be TRBD1 (5 bases). The CDR3 is 16 amino acids. Germline V CDR1 and CDR2: MNHEY, SMNVEV (reference sequence). The V end lost 2 bases, the J end lost 3 bases, and 17 bases lay between the germline ends. CDR3 nucleotides: TGTGCCAGCAGTTTAGGTGTGGGCAGGGTCGGCTACGAGCAGTACTTC. Translation gives CASSLGVGRVGYEQYF.

The CDR3 is CASSAGQGVSYEQYF. As DNA, the CDR3 is TGTGCCAGCAGCGCCGGACAGGGGGTTTCCTACGAGCAGTACTTC. The chain links TRBV9 to TRBJ2-7, with TRBD1 identical over 10 bases. Germline V lookup: CDR1 SGDLS, CDR2 YYNGEE. The V and J ends lost 3 bases and 1 base, in that order; junction bases with no gene match: 4. The CDR3 runs 15 residues.

The chain recombines TRBV12-3 or TRBV12-4 with TRBJ2-1; D unresolved. CDR3 length: 11 residues. The V and J ends lost 3 bases and 8 bases respectively, with 5 bases between them. The CDR3: CASSFFDEQFF. In nucleotides, the CDR3 is TGTGCCAGCAGTTTTTTCGATGAGCAGTTCTTC.

The J gene is TRBJ2-2, the V gene TRBV5-5, with no clear D. This CDR3 has 13 amino acids. Trimming removed 1 base from V and 4 bases from J, with 5 bases in between. Germline assignment: CDR1 SGHKS and CDR2 YYEKEE (reference sequence). The CDR3: CASSLTTTGELFF. DNA of the CDR3: TGTGCCAGCAGCTTGACCACCACCGGGGAGCTGTTTTTT.

The chain has TRBV6-1 and TRBJ2-7; D remains unclear. The germline V gene has CDR1 MNHNS and CDR2 SASEGT. There are 14 residues in the CDR3. Trimming removed 2 bases at V and 4 bases at J, with 12 bases between. The CDR3 protein is CASSEYEVPYEQYF. The CDR3 region has the DNA TGTGCCAGCAGTGAATACGAGGTGCCTTACGAGCAGTACTTC.

This clone has more than one count but fewer than ten. The genes are TRBV11-2 and TRBJ2-7; D possibly corresponds to TRBD1 (6 bases). The CDR3 has 15 amino acids. Trimming took 6 bases from V and 3 from J, leaving 18 bases between them. Germline values: CDR1 SGHAT, CDR2 FQNNGV. The chain's CDR3 is CASRSILTGNYEQYF. In nucleotides, the CDR3 is TGTGCCAGCAGAAGTATCCTTACAGGGAACTACGAGCAGTACTTC.

This clone was seen more than once but under ten times. The chain combines TRBV5-1 with TRBJ1-4; perhaps TRBD1 as D (6 bases). There are 15 residues in the CDR3. Per the germline V gene, CDR1 is SGHRS and CDR2 is YFSETQ. Trimming removed 5 bases from V and 7 bases from J, with 18 bases in between. In DNA, the CDR3 is TGCGCCAGCAGTCAATCTCGGGACACTGGTGAAAAACTGTTTTTT. Amino acids: CASSQSRDTGEKLFF.

The chain links TRBV3-1 (or the pseudogene TRBV3-2) to TRBJ2-1, with D possibly being TRBD2 (5 bases). V was cut by 4 bases and J by 0 bases, with 10 bases left in between. The CDR3 is 15 residues long. Germline V gives CDR1 LGHDT, CDR2 YNNKEL (reference sequence). The CDR3 bases are TGTGCCAGCAGCCCCCGCCGGGGCTCCTACAATGAGCAGTTCTTC. Protein: CASSPRRGSYNEQFF.

This clone was detected only a few times. The V gene is TRBV6-5, the J gene TRBJ2-7; TRBD2 might be the D (7 bases). This CDR3 contains 14 residues. Deletions cut 2 bases from V and 5 bases from J, with 13 bases between. Germline CDR1 reads MNHEY; CDR2 reads SVGAGI. CDR3 in amino acids: CASSYRGAPNEQYF. The DNA for the CDR3 is TGTGCCAGCAGTTACCGGGGGGCCCCCAACGAGCAGTACTTC.

The V call is TRBV7-9, the J call TRBJ2-2; 13 bases fit TRBD2. Trimming took 5 bases from V and 5 from J; bases not matched to a gene: 2. The germline CDR1 and CDR2 sequences are SEHNR and FQNEAQ (reference sequence). The CDR3 totals 15 residues. The CDR3 region has the DNA TGTGCCAGCAGCCCGGGACTAGCGGGAACCGGGGAGCTGTTTTTT. It specifies CASSPGLAGTGELFF.

The chain joins TRBV14 to TRBJ2-3; D gene uncertain. Looked up from germline, CDR1 is SGHDN and CDR2 is FVKESK. The CDR3 loop spans 13 amino acids. V was shortened by 2 bases and J by 1 base, with 4 bases between the two germline ends. CDR3 DNA: TGTGCCAGCAGCCAATCTGGCACAGATACGCAGTATTTT. Translation: CASSQSGTDTQYF.

This rearrangement joins TRBV12-3 or TRBV12-4 to TRBJ2-3, with TRBD1 matching over 7 bases. Unmatched junction bases numbered 7, after V lost 8 bases and J lost 5 bases. The CDR3 totals 13 residues. CDR3 amino acids: CASWGQWEDTQYF. The CDR3 nucleotides read TGTGCCAGCTGGGGACAGTGGGAAGATACGCAGTATTTT.

The genes are TRBV6-5 and TRBJ1-1, with D perhaps matching TRBD1 (6 bases). CDR1 and CDR2 (germline): MNHEY, SVGAGI. The CDR3 extends over 12 amino acids. V was pared by 2 bases and J by 5 bases, with 6 bases between. The CDR3 bases are TGTGCCAGCAGTTACACAGGGACTGAAGCTTTCTTT. Its translation is CASSYTGTEAFF.

The chain combines TRBV5-1 with TRBJ1-2, with TRBD1 matching over 7 bases. Germline V gives CDR1 SGHRS, CDR2 YFSETQ. V was clipped by 2 bases and J by 8 bases; unmatched bases: 3. The CDR3 runs to 12 residues. The CDR3 bases are TGCGCCAGCAGCTTCGACAGGGACGGCTACACCTTC. Its protein is CASSFDRDGYTF.

The chain carries TRBV5-1 and TRBJ1-2; D is unresolved. The CDR3 has 14 amino acids. V lost 5 bases to trimming and J lost 6 bases, with 17 bases between them. Germline CDR1 reads SGHRS; CDR2 reads YFSETQ. The CDR3: CASSEPADIDGYTF. The CDR3 DNA sequence: TGCGCCAGCAGTGAGCCCGCTGACATCGATGGCTACACCTTC.